The 28 T cell receptor beta chains in this list originate from one sample, sequenced in a study of blood T cell repertoires in COVID-19. Data came from immunoSEQ multiplex PCR; TCRdb stores just in-frame clones and leaves some out. Of 160,000 or so clones in the sample, around 87% are singletons; the top ten hold over 12%. Sequenced sample: peripheral blood. Receptors originate from a woman between 35 and 50 years old with acute or convalescent COVID-19.

This sequence joins TRBV2 and TRBJ2-7; D gene ambiguous. Deletions cut 4 bases from V and 1 base from J, with 11 bases between. CDR1 SNHLY and CDR2 FYNNEI come from the germline V gene. This CDR3 is built from 14 residues. Here the CDR3 reads CASSGSLESYEQYF. The DNA for the CDR3 is TGTGCCAGCAGTGGGAGTCTCGAATCCTACGAGCAGTACTTC.

V gene TRBV19 combines with J gene TRBJ1-6; D is unresolved. The CDR3 is 14 amino acids. Trimming removed 8 bases at V and 7 bases at J, with 15 bases between. Germline loops: CDR1 LNHDA, CDR2 SQIVND (reference sequence). Here the CDR3 reads CASGLRNQNSPLHF. CDR3 DNA sequence: TGTGCCAGTGGGCTTAGGAACCAAAATTCACCCCTCCACTTT.

The J gene is TRBJ1-5, the V gene TRBV15; 10 bases are a match to TRBD1. Germline CDR1 and CDR2: LNHNV and YYDKDF (reference sequence). The CDR3 loop spans 13 amino acids. V lost 9 bases to trimming and J lost 3 bases; unmatched junction nucleotides: 2. CDR3: CATGTGDNQPQHF. As DNA, the CDR3 is TGTGCCACAGGGACAGGGGACAATCAGCCCCAGCATTTT.

In nucleotides, the CDR3 is TGTGCCAGCAGCGGGACTGGACAGGGTGGCTACACCTTC. It yields the protein CASSGTGQGGYTF. V gene TRBV2 combines with J gene TRBJ1-2; 8 bases line up with TRBD1. Germline V gene sequence: CDR1 SNHLY, CDR2 FYNNEI. Trimming took 6 bases from V and 7 from J; bases not matched to a gene: 7. CDR3 length: 13 amino acids.

Here the CDR3 reads CASNDGQGVYNEQFF. The CDR3 DNA sequence: TGTGCCAGTAACGACGGACAGGGGGTCTACAATGAGCAGTTCTTC. The V call is TRBV19, the J call TRBJ2-1; 10 nucleotides match TRBD1. The germline V gene encodes CDR1 LNHDA and CDR2 SQIVND (reference sequence). Trimming at V came to 7 bases and at J to 3 bases, leaving 6 bases not matched to a gene. The CDR3 is 15 amino acids.

V usage is TRBV5-6 and J usage is TRBJ2-3, with a weak D call TRBD2 (6 bases). CDR1 is SGHDT and CDR2 is YYEEEE in the germline V gene. The CDR3 runs to 18 residues. V was trimmed by 6 bases and J by 2 bases, leaving 25 bases between them. CDR3 sequence reads: CASTPRRDLAIATDTQYF. In DNA, the CDR3 is TGTGCCAGCACCCCTCGGCGGGATCTTGCAATTGCCACAGATACGCAGTATTTT.

The chain links TRBV12-3 or TRBV12-4 to TRBJ1-1; 7 bases are a match to TRBD1. The CDR3 consists of 13 residues. V shed 4 bases, J shed 7 bases, and the junction held 6 bases outside the gene matches. The CDR3 DNA is TGTGCCAGCAGTTCCGGACAGGTCGTTGAAGCTTTCTTT. Its translation: CASSSGQVVEAFF.

The chain links TRBV6-1 to TRBJ2-3; the match to TRBD2 covers 11 bases. Germline CDR1 reads MNHNS; CDR2 reads SASEGT. V lost 2 bases to trimming and J lost 4 bases; unmatched junction nucleotides: 14. This CDR3 contains 19 residues. For the CDR3, the DNA is TGTGCCAGCAGTGAAAAGCCCCAGGCCCTAGCGGGAGGTGCAGATACGCAGTATTTT. Translation gives CASSEKPQALAGGADTQYF.

The CDR3 sequence: CASSYLQGGTEAFF. The CDR3 DNA reads TGTGCCAGCAGCTATTTACAGGGTGGCACTGAAGCTTTCTTT. The gene calls are TRBV5-6 and TRBJ1-1; D may be TRBD1 (6 bases). Germline V lookup: CDR1 SGHDT, CDR2 YYEEEE. With 3 bases removed from V and 4 bases from J, the gap between germline ends came to 13 bases. The CDR3 consists of 14 residues. Together with reference TRBV5-6 and TRBJ1-1, the CDR3 gives the full variable domain: DAGVTQSPTHLIKTRGQQVTLRCSPKSGHDTVSWYQQALGQGPQFIFQYYEEEERQRGNFPDRFSGHQFPNYSSELNVNALLLGDSALYLCASSYLQGGTEAFFGQGTRLTVV.

V and J are TRBV7-9 and TRBJ1-4, with TRBD1 matching over 9 bases. The CDR3 consists of 14 residues. Unmatched junction bases numbered 5, after V lost 7 bases and J lost 5 bases. CDR1 and CDR2 (germline): SEHNR, FQNEAQ (reference sequence). Here the CDR3 reads CASNKGQGNEKLFF. The CDR3 DNA reads TGTGCCAGCAATAAAGGACAGGGGAATGAAAAACTGTTTTTT.

J is TRBJ2-5 and V is TRBV27; TRBD1 agrees at 8 bases. Losses at the gene ends were 6 bases for V and 1 base for J; bases not matched to a gene: 10. This CDR3 spans 16 amino acids. CDR1 and CDR2 from the germline V gene are MNHEY and SMNVEV (reference sequence). The CDR3 DNA sequence: TGTGCCAGCAGAGGGAATTGGGACAGGCCCCAAGAGACCCAGTACTTC. It encodes CASRGNWDRPQETQYF.

J is TRBJ2-7 and V is TRBV4-1; D gene ambiguous. The CDR3 is made up of 15 amino acids. The germline gives CDR1 MGHRA, CDR2 YSYEKL. V dropped 0 bases and J dropped 2 bases, with 11 bases sitting between them. The CDR3 DNA sequence: TGCGCCAGCAGCCAAGAGCCCAGGCACACCTACGAGCAGTACTTC. Translating it yields CASSQEPRHTYEQYF.

The chain has TRBV7-8 and TRBJ2-4; the match to TRBD1 covers 7 bases. This CDR3 has 15 residues. V lost 5 bases, J lost 3 bases, and 7 bases stayed unmatched. In germline, CDR1 is SGHVS, CDR2 FQNEAQ. In DNA, the CDR3 is TGTGCCAGCAGCAGTACTACAGGGGTCAAAAACATTCAGTACTTC. This codes for CASSSTTGVKNIQYF.

This clone was picked up one time. The gene calls are TRBV9 and TRBJ2-1; 8 nucleotides match TRBD2. The CDR3 has 17 residues. The V gene end was trimmed by 0 bases and the J gene end by 0 bases; junction bases not matched to a gene: 5. CDR1 is SGDLS and CDR2 is YYNGEE in the germline V gene. The CDR3 is CASSVELAVHSYNEQFF. The CDR3 region has the DNA TGTGCCAGCAGCGTAGAACTAGCGGTCCACTCCTACAATGAGCAGTTCTTC.

This chain joins TRBV4-1 and TRBJ2-7; 7 positions match TRBD1. Germline assignment: CDR1 MGHRA and CDR2 YSYEKL. CDR3 length: 19 amino acids. V shed 1 base, J shed 4 bases, and the junction held 19 bases outside the gene matches. The CDR3 region is CASSQGGRGKLFGIYEQYF. The CDR3 bases are TGCGCCAGCAGCCAAGGAGGCAGGGGGAAATTGTTCGGTATTTACGAGCAGTACTTC.

This clone has only a few counts. The identical CDR3 is also encoded by other nucleotide sequences in the sample. The J gene is TRBJ1-1, the V gene TRBV5-1, with TRBD1 matching over 8 bases. Trimming cost V 5 bases and J 5 bases; bases outside gene matches: 5. Germline CDR1 and CDR2: SGHRS and YFSETQ. This CDR3 has 13 amino acids. The CDR3 bases are TGCGCCAGCAGAAACACAGGGGGAACTGAAGCTTTCTTT. This encodes CASRNTGGTEAFF.

The J gene is TRBJ1-3, the V gene TRBV2; a weak D match, TRBD1 (5 bases). V lost 2 bases, J lost 4 bases, and 6 bases lay in between. The germline gives CDR1 SNHLY, CDR2 FYNNEI. CDR3 size: 13 residues. The CDR3 protein is CASSEQGGNTIYF. The CDR3 DNA reads as TGTGCCAGCAGTGAACAGGGCGGAAACACCATATATTTT.

This chain links TRBV4-1 with TRBJ1-5; D perhaps matches TRBD1 (5 bases). This CDR3 has 15 amino acids. V shed 0 bases and J shed 2 bases, with 8 bases lying between them. Germline CDR1 MGHRA, CDR2 YSYEKL. The chain's CDR3 is CASSQDLQGNQPQHF. CDR3 in DNA: TGCGCCAGCAGCCAAGATCTACAGGGCAATCAGCCCCAGCATTTT.

This chain connects TRBV18 to TRBJ2-1; D is uncertain. Germline loops: CDR1 KGHSH, CDR2 LQKENI. The V and J ends lost 4 bases and 4 bases respectively, with 14 bases between them. This CDR3 contains 15 residues. This CDR3 is CASSLTVGGYNEQFF. CDR3 coding DNA: TGTGCCAGCTCACTGACTGTGGGTGGGTACAATGAGCAGTTCTTC.

This clone showed up just a few times. J is TRBJ2-7 and V is TRBV5-1, with D perhaps TRBD1 (6 bases). Germline V gene data show CDR1 as SGHRS and CDR2 as YFSETQ. Trimming shortened V by 4 bases and J by 2 bases, and 16 bases separated the two germline ends. This CDR3 region has 15 residues. As DNA, the CDR3 is TGCGCCAGCAGCCATACCAGGGGTGGGACCTACGAGCAGTACTTC. Translating it yields CASSHTRGGTYEQYF.

The rearrangement uses TRBV5-5 and TRBJ2-7; D perhaps matches TRBD1 (6 bases). This CDR3 is built from 16 residues. The V gene's germline CDR1 is SGHKS and CDR2 YYEKEE (reference sequence). V lost 0 bases to trimming and J lost 2 bases, with 15 bases between them. The CDR3 bases are TGTGCCAGCAGCTTGGGACGGACAGTGGGAACCTACGAGCAGTACTTC. Its translation: CASSLGRTVGTYEQYF.

The genes are TRBV4-1 and TRBJ1-5; perhaps TRBD1 as D (5 bases). V lost 0 bases and J lost 1, with 13 bases in between. This CDR3 is 17 amino acids long. Germline CDR1 MGHRA, CDR2 YSYEKL. CDR3 region: CASSQDGSGMSNQPQHF. The CDR3 nucleotides are TGCGCCAGCAGCCAAGATGGTTCAGGGATGAGCAATCAGCCCCAGCATTTT.

The gene calls are TRBV28 and TRBJ1-2; 9 bases are a match to TRBD1. CDR1 MDHEN and CDR2 SYDVKM come from the germline V gene. The CDR3 totals 13 residues. With 5 bases clipped from V and 6 bases from J, the junction kept 4 bases outside the gene matches. The CDR3 DNA follows: TGTGCCAGCAGTCTGGGACAGGGAGATGGCTACACCTTC. Its protein product is CASSLGQGDGYTF.

The rearrangement uses TRBV6-5 and TRBJ1-1, with TRBD1 matching 7 bases. Germline CDR1 reads MNHEY; CDR2 reads SVGAGI. This CDR3 region has 13 residues. Losses at the gene ends were 7 bases for V and 1 base for J; bases not matched to a gene: 3. The CDR3 loop is CASNRGGNTEAFF. The CDR3 nucleotides are TGTGCCAGCAACAGGGGCGGGAACACTGAAGCTTTCTTT.

J is TRBJ2-6 and V is TRBV19, with TRBD1 identical over 12 bases. V dropped 7 bases and J dropped 3; count of bases not matched to a gene: 7. Germline V lookup: CDR1 LNHDA, CDR2 SQIVND (reference sequence). The CDR3 totals 17 residues. The CDR3 DNA sequence: TGTGCCAGTACCCCGGGACAGGGGGCTGGTGGGGCCAACGTCCTGACTTTC. It codes for CASTPGQGAGGANVLTF.

J is TRBJ1-4 and V is TRBV5-6; D possibly corresponds to TRBD1 (6 bases). Germline lookup yields CDR1 SGHDT and CDR2 YYEEEE. Trimming pared 2 bases from V and 6 bases from J, leaving 14 bases between. The CDR3 totals 15 residues. CDR3 loop: CASSFRGVGDEKLFF. The CDR3 DNA follows: TGTGCCAGCAGCTTCAGGGGAGTAGGGGATGAAAAACTGTTTTTT.

The chain links TRBV7-8 to TRBJ2-7, with a weak D call TRBD2 (6 bases). The CDR3 extends over 15 amino acids. Deletions cut 4 bases from V and 12 bases from J, with 25 bases between. Germline CDR1 and CDR2: SGHVS and FQNEAQ. The CDR3 nucleotides are TGTGCCAGCAGCTCTACCGGGACTGGGGACCGTTCCCGGTACTTC. It is translated as CASSSTGTGDRSRYF.

This chain connects TRBV10-1 to TRBJ2-3; 7 nucleotides align to TRBD2. This CDR3 has 16 amino acids. Germline-derived CDR1 and CDR2 are WNHNN and SYGVQD (reference sequence). V shed 2 bases, J shed 0 bases, and the junction held 5 bases outside the gene matches. This CDR3 reads CASSELGTTSTDTQYF. CDR3 sequence (DNA): TGCGCCAGCAGTGAGCTGGGGACTACTAGCACAGATACGCAGTATTTT.